This T cell receptor beta chain was captured by sequencing in a study of radiation and T cells in renal cell carcinoma. Turning to the study itself: Nephrectomy followed 15 Gy stereotactic body radiation by 4 weeks.

TCRdb keeps only in-frame clones here, not all; method: immunoSEQ multiplex PCR. The sample holds 100,000 to 150,000 clones, roughly 85% seen once. The time point: baseline pretreatment blood. The treatment denotes: 15 Gy SBRT to primary tumor, nephrectomy 4 weeks later. V lost 6 bases and J lost 0; bases outside the gene matches: 6. There are 15 residues in the CDR3. CDR1 and CDR2 from the germline V gene are MNHNY and SVGAGI (reference sequence). The clonotype was recovered from a woman aged 55-70 years with renal cell carcinoma. The sample consisted of blood, taken from a patient whose treatment included radiotherapy and nephrectomy. V usage is TRBV6-6 and J usage is TRBJ2-3, with TRBD1 matching over 7 bases. CDR3 loop: CASRLDRTSTDTQYF. The CDR3 DNA is TGTGCCAGCAGGCTGGACAGGACTAGCACAGATACGCAGTATTTT.